The T cell receptor beta chain described here comes from a study of metastatic and nonmetastatic thyroid tumors. This clone was found many times. Each patient came to thyroid surgery without any prior treatment (of any kind). From germline, CDR1 is SGHNT and CDR2 YYREEE (reference sequence). The V segment lost 4 bases and the J segment 2 bases; nucleotides outside the gene matches: 7. The CDR3 is made up of 15 amino acids. Authors' processing steps: The study built a papillary thyroid cancer distant-metastasis classifier from CDR3 differences across clinicopathological groups. TCRdb redid the clone calls on the PCR reads using MiXCR. For this entry, the V and J calls and clone size follow TCRdb and not the study's own pipeline. The table includes over 20,000 clones, around 16% detected once.

The rearrangement uses TRBV5-4 and TRBJ2-5; TRBD1 agrees at 8 bases. The clonotype was recovered from a female donor with papillary thyroid cancer or a benign thyroid nodule (not recorded which). Some clones in this sample may be carry-over from other donors' samples. The sample was blood. The DNA of the CDR3 is TGTGCCAGCAGCCGTTTGACAGGGGCTCAAGAGACCCAGTACTTC. It encodes CASSRLTGAQETQYF.